The 2 T cell receptor beta chains below come from one sample, sequenced in a study of T cells after yellow fever vaccination (dated 2019 in TCRdb). Library prep was done by 5' RACE. Sequenced on an Illumina HiSeq 2500. TCRdb reworked the public reads: Q25 trimming with fastp, MiXCR clone assembly, productive beta chains retained. Identical CDR3 proteins give one entry, which carries the most common genes and DNA. The table for this sample lists roughly 11,000 distinct CDR3 sequences; 5.5% to 6% of them were counted only once. 0.93% of the sample rests with the top ten. The sample's treatment or condition label, decoded: live attenuated yellow fever vaccine strain. The sequenced sample was PBMCs, either bulk or a sorted T-cell subset (CD4+, CD8+, memory, or dextramer-sorted; not recorded which), obtained on the day of the yellow fever booster vaccination. The receptors were gathered from a man aged 30 to 39 who received the YFV17D yellow fever vaccine.

The chain carries TRBV6-2 or TRBV6-3 and TRBJ2-7; D perhaps matches TRBD1 (5 bases). Germline-derived CDR1 and CDR2 are MNHEY and SVGEGT. This CDR3 has 14 residues. The V end lost 8 bases, the J end lost 1 base, and 15 bases lay between the germline ends. CDR3 protein: CASGSMTDSYEQYF. CDR3 nucleotides: TGTGCCAGCGGCTCGATGACAGATTCCTACGAGCAGTACTTC.

This clonotype is medium-sized within its sample. The chain joins TRBV12-3 or TRBV12-4 to TRBJ2-7; D is ambiguous. The CDR3 length is 11 residues. The V and J ends lost 3 bases and 5 bases respectively, with 5 bases between them. For the CDR3, the DNA is TGTGCCAGCAGTTTTGCGGACGAGCAGTACTTC. Its protein is CASSFADEQYF.